The rows below give T cell receptor beta chains drawn from one sample of a study of blood T cell repertoires in COVID-19. The table came from immunoSEQ multiplex PCR; TCRdb's copy has only in-frame clones and leaves some out. Of tens of thousands of clones in the sample, more than 85% are singletons; the top ten hold around 2.3%. Sequenced material: peripheral blood. The receptors come from a man aged 55 to 70 with acute or convalescent COVID-19. CDR3s include the opening cysteine and the closing phenylalanine or tryptophan. The order of the fields is clone size, J gene, V gene, D gene, CDR3 DNA, CDR3 protein. A D gene is named only where the DNA matches it firmly. The size entry is marked missing in some rows and otherwise reads once, few, many or a size class.

size: NA
J: TRBJ1-1
V: TRBV28
D: TRBD1
DNA: TGTGCCAGCAGACCGACAGGGACACACACTGAAGCTTTCTTT
CDR3: CASRPTGTHTEAFF

size: NA
J: TRBJ2-7
V: TRBV24-1
D: TRBD1
DNA: TGTGCCACCAGTCGGGACAGGGGAAACGAGCAGTACTTC
CDR3: CATSRDRGNEQYF

size: NA
J: TRBJ1-2
V: TRBV11-1
D: NA
DNA: TGTGCCAGCAGCGCGGGGGGGATCTATGGCTACACCTTC
CDR3: CASSAGGIYGYTF

size: NA
J: TRBJ1-5
V: TRBV9
D: TRBD1
DNA: TGTGCCAGCAGCGTCGGGACAGGGGATCAGCCCCAGCATTTT
CDR3: CASSVGTGDQPQHF

size: once
J: TRBJ2-1
V: TRBV7-9
D: TRBD1
DNA: TGTGCCAGCAGCCCGGACAGGCTAAATGAGCAGTTCTTC
CDR3: CASSPDRLNEQFF

size: NA
J: TRBJ2-1
V: TRBV19
D: TRBD2
DNA: TGTGCCAGTACCACTAGCGGGAGTCGCTCCTACAATGAGCAGTTCTTC
CDR3: CASTTSGSRSYNEQFF

size: NA
J: TRBJ2-3
V: TRBV28
D: TRBD2
DNA: TGTGCCAGCAGCAAACTAGCGGGAGTGTCAGATACGCAGTATTTT
CDR3: CASSKLAGVSDTQYF

size: NA
J: TRBJ2-5
V: TRBV10-1
D: TRBD2
DNA: TGCGCCAGCAGAGGAGCGGGAATGGTGGCTGCGGAGACCCAGTACTTC
CDR3: CASRGAGMVAAETQYF

size: NA
J: TRBJ2-1
V: TRBV25-1
D: TRBD2
DNA: TGTGCCAGCCGGGAGACGGGACTAGGGGTTAATGAGCAGTTCTTC
CDR3: CASRETGLGVNEQFF

size: NA
J: TRBJ2-7
V: TRBV7-9
D: NA
DNA: TGTGCCAGCAGCTTAAGTGTCCCCAACGGACACCATCTCTACGAGCAGTACTTC
CDR3: CASSLSVPNGHHLYEQYF

size: NA
J: TRBJ2-3
V: TRBV6-2/TRBV6-3
D: NA
DNA: TGTGCCAGCAGTTACCGAGTCAGGGGAGGGATCACAGATACGCAGTATTTT
CDR3: CASSYRVRGGITDTQYF

size: NA
J: TRBJ2-6
V: TRBV6-5
D: NA
DNA: TGTGCCAGCAACAACAGAAAAGAGGGGGCCAACGTCCTGACTTTC
CDR3: CASNNRKEGANVLTF

size: NA
J: TRBJ1-2
V: TRBV5-1
D: TRBD1
DNA: TGCGCCAGCAGCCTACAGGGGCCTTCTAACTATGGCTACACCTTC
CDR3: CASSLQGPSNYGYTF

size: NA
J: TRBJ1-2
V: TRBV29-1
D: TRBD1
DNA: TGCAGCGTTGAGGTGACAGGGATGAACTATGGCTACACCTTC
CDR3: CSVEVTGMNYGYTF

size: NA
J: TRBJ2-1
V: TRBV7-3
D: NA
DNA: TGTGCCAGCAGCTTAAATAGCAGGGGCGAGCAGTTCTTC
CDR3: CASSLNSRGEQFF

size: once
J: TRBJ1-1
V: TRBV30
D: NA
DNA: TGTGCCTGGAGTGGCAGTATTAACACTGAAGCTTTCTTT
CDR3: CAWSGSINTEAFF

size: few
J: TRBJ2-7
V: TRBV12-5
D: TRBD1
DNA: TGTGCTAGTGGTACCGGGACAGCCTTCTACGAGCAGTACTTC
CDR3: CASGTGTAFYEQYF

size: NA
J: TRBJ2-1
V: TRBV29-1
D: TRBD1
DNA: TGCAGCGCACTCCGGGACAGGAACCTTAATGAGCAGTTCTTC
CDR3: CSALRDRNLNEQFF

size: NA
J: TRBJ2-5
V: TRBV4-1
D: TRBD2
DNA: TGCGCCAGCAGCCGGCGGACTAGCGGGAGTGAGACCCAGTACTTC
CDR3: CASSRRTSGSETQYF

size: NA
J: TRBJ1-1
V: TRBV19
D: NA
DNA: TGTGCCAGTAGTGACTCTACGAACACTGAAGCTTTCTTT
CDR3: CASSDSTNTEAFF

size: few
J: TRBJ2-3
V: TRBV28
D: TRBD1
DNA: TGTGCCAGCAGTAGTCAGGGGGCGATAGATACGCAGTATTTT
CDR3: CASSSQGAIDTQYF

size: once
J: TRBJ1-1
V: TRBV28
D: NA
DNA: TGTGCCAGCAGTCTTGTTGCAGGCAAGGAAGCTTTCTTT
CDR3: CASSLVAGKEAFF

size: NA
J: TRBJ2-3
V: TRBV15
D: TRBD2
DNA: TGTGCCACCAGCAGAGGGGGTCAAGCGGGGACAGATACGCAGTATTTT
CDR3: CATSRGGQAGTDTQYF

size: NA
J: TRBJ1-4
V: TRBV4-1
D: NA
DNA: TGCGCCAGCAGCCAAGAAGGCGGGGAGTCGGCAACTAATGAAAAACTGTTTTTT
CDR3: CASSQEGGESATNEKLFF

size: NA
J: TRBJ2-2
V: TRBV9
D: NA
DNA: TGTGCCAGCAGCGTCCGGACCGGGGAGCTGTTTTTT
CDR3: CASSVRTGELFF

size: NA
J: TRBJ2-1
V: TRBV9
D: TRBD2
DNA: TGTGCCAGCAGCCTTTGGGCTAGCGGGAGGGTCGATGAGCAGTTCTTC
CDR3: CASSLWASGRVDEQFF

size: NA
J: TRBJ1-4
V: TRBV28
D: NA
DNA: TGTGCCAGCACCCAATGGGGGCGCGAGGTCGGAGAAAAACTGTTTTTT
CDR3: CASTQWGREVGEKLFF

size: NA
J: TRBJ1-5
V: TRBV6-1
D: NA
DNA: TGTGCCAGCAGTGAAGTTGAGGGAGAAGGTAATCAGCCCCAGCATTTT
CDR3: CASSEVEGEGNQPQHF

size: NA
J: TRBJ2-7
V: TRBV11-2
D: NA
DNA: TGTGCCAGCAGCCTGAGGGCGACGAAGGGTACTCACGAGCAGTACTTC
CDR3: CASSLRATKGTHEQYF

size: NA
J: TRBJ2-7
V: TRBV6-5
D: TRBD2
DNA: TGTGCCAGTCATCTAGCGGGGAGCTCCTACGAGCAGTACTTC
CDR3: CASHLAGSSYEQYF

size: NA
J: TRBJ2-5
V: TRBV5-6
D: NA
DNA: TGTGCCAGCAGCTTTACAGGGCAAGAGACCCAGTACTTC
CDR3: CASSFTGQETQYF

size: NA
J: TRBJ1-1
V: TRBV11-3
D: TRBD1
DNA: TGTGCCAGCAGCTTCGGGACAGGGGCTACTGAAGCTTTCTTT
CDR3: CASSFGTGATEAFF

size: NA
J: TRBJ1-1
V: TRBV7-6
D: TRBD1
DNA: TGTGCCAGCAGCTCAGGACAGGGGGTCGACACTGAAGCTTTCTTT
CDR3: CASSSGQGVDTEAFF

size: NA
J: TRBJ2-5
V: TRBV14
D: TRBD2
DNA: TGTGCCAGCAGCCGAAGGACTAGCGGCGAGACCCAGTACTTC
CDR3: CASSRRTSGETQYF

size: NA
J: TRBJ1-6
V: TRBV15
D: TRBD1
DNA: TGTGCCACCAGGAGGACAGGGACTAATTCACCCCTCCACTTT
CDR3: CATRRTGTNSPLHF